This section outlines one T cell receptor beta chain sequence together with its context. Libraries were prepared by immunoSEQ multiplex PCR; TCRdb keeps only in-frame clonotypes and omits some of them. Of approximately 82,000 clones in the sample, approximately 85% were seen once. The CDR3 runs to 15 residues. With V trimmed by 5 bases and J by 0 bases, 6 bases remained unmatched. Germline loops: CDR1 SGHTA, CDR2 FQGNSA. These data come from a study of OX40 agonist ivuxolimab in advanced cancers. At the level of the study: Patients took ivuxolimab, an agonistic anti-OX40 (CD134) antibody. Patients received ivuxolimab, an intravenous treatment, every 2 weeks at 0.01 to 10 mg/kg. The dose-escalation cohort was about 87% male, with a mean age of approximately 61 years, ranging about 23 to 80.

This receptor was identified in an adult with an advanced solid tumor such as melanoma, head and neck, liver or kidney cancer. The chain carries TRBV7-2 and TRBJ2-7, with 8 bases aligning to TRBD2. The sequences come from CD4+ or CD8+ T cells sorted from blood, collected in a trial of the OX40 agonist ivuxolimab. The CDR3, as DNA: TGTGCCAGCAGCCCCCGGGAGGGGCCCTCCTACGAGCAGTACTTC. Translating it yields CASSPREGPSYEQYF.